Following are 16 T cell receptor beta chains from one sample sequenced in a study of T cell repertoires in cytomegalovirus infection. These receptors' targets are unknown. TCRdb re-called the reads through MiXCR, storing one row per CDR3 protein. The data contain around 900,000 distinct CDR3 sequences, roughly 31% of them singletons. Source: cultured CD8+ T cells from PBMCs, taken from culture after CMV antigen stimulation. The receptor source for this set is a human donor in good health (CMV status not recorded). Some clones in this sample may be carry-over from other donors' samples.

The rearrangement uses TRBV20-1 and TRBJ2-3, with 14 bases that match TRBD2. CDR1 is DFQATT, CDR2 SNEGSKA, per germline (reference sequence). The trim removed 0 bases at V and 5 bases at J, leaving 13 bases unmatched. This CDR3 is built from 19 residues. CDR3 residues: CSAREPRTSGGSGRDTQYF. The CDR3 DNA is TGCAGTGCTAGAGAGCCCCGGACTAGCGGGGGGTCAGGTAGAGATACGCAGTATTTT.

This clonotype was seen many times. The V and J genes are TRBV7-9 and TRBJ2-1, with D perhaps TRBD2 (5 bases). Germline V gene data show CDR1 as SEHNR and CDR2 as FQNEAQ (reference sequence). The V end was cut by 4 bases, the J end by 8 bases, with 15 bases between. The CDR3 has 14 amino acids. The CDR3 is CASSSGSRSDEQFF. CDR3 in DNA: TGTGCCAGCAGCTCCGGGTCCCGTAGCGATGAGCAGTTCTTC.

The chain links TRBV7-8 to TRBJ2-1; 7 positions agree with TRBD2. This CDR3 is 16 amino acids long. Germline CDR1 and CDR2: SGHVS and FQNEAQ. V shed 6 bases and J 0 bases; nucleotides not matched to a gene: 8. The CDR3 loop reads CASSFEGGGSYNEQFF. CDR3 in DNA: TGTGCCAGCAGTTTTGAAGGCGGGGGCTCCTACAATGAGCAGTTCTTC.

Written as DNA, the CDR3 is TGCAGCGTCGGGACAGGGACTATCACTGAAGCTTTCTTT. Encoded protein: CSVGTGTITEAFF. V and J are TRBV29-1 and TRBJ1-1; 9 bases match TRBD1. Trimming at V came to 6 bases and at J to 4 bases, leaving 6 bases not matched to a gene. Germline CDR1 reads SQVTM; CDR2 reads ANQGSEA. The CDR3 has 13 residues.

This clonotype occurred a few times. The chain combines TRBV19 with TRBJ1-4; no reliable D call. Trimming pared 7 bases from V and 0 bases from J, leaving 9 bases between. The CDR3 is made up of 14 amino acids. CDR1 and CDR2 (germline): LNHDA, SQIVND (reference sequence). The chain's CDR3 is CASKRVATNEKLFF. The CDR3 DNA is TGTGCCAGTAAGAGAGTTGCAACTAATGAAAAACTGTTTTTT. Complete variable domain (other parts from reference TRBV19 and TRBJ1-4): DGGITQSPKYLFRKEGQNVTLSCEQNLNHDAMYWYRQDPGQGLRLIYYSQIVNDFQKGDIAEGYSVSREKKESFPLTVTSAQKNPTAFYLCASKRVATNEKLFFGSGTQLSVL.

V and J are TRBV6-6 and TRBJ2-1; D might be TRBD2 (5 bases). The V end lost 6 bases, the J end lost 2 bases, and 17 bases lay between the germline ends. The length of the CDR3 is 16 residues. Germline V lookup: CDR1 MNHNY, CDR2 SVGAGI (reference sequence). CDR3 residues: CASSPYGLLPYNEQFF. The CDR3 nucleotides are TGTGCCAGCAGCCCTTACGGACTCCTTCCCTACAATGAGCAGTTCTTC.

V is TRBV28 and J is TRBJ2-5; 11 nucleotides align to TRBD2. The V gene end was trimmed by 6 bases and the J gene end by 13 bases; junction bases not matched to a gene: 19. The V gene's germline CDR1 is MDHEN and CDR2 SYDVKM. The CDR3 runs to 16 residues. In DNA, the CDR3 is TGTGCCAGCAGCTCCGAATCGTGGCTAGCGGGGGGACAAACGTACTTC. Translated: CASSSESWLAGGQTYF.

This clonotype came up once. This chain links TRBV2 with TRBJ2-7; 10 bases map to TRBD1. This CDR3 is 13 amino acids long. After removal of 6 bases from V and 3 bases from J, the junction contained 2 bases not matched to a gene. CDR1 SNHLY and CDR2 FYNNEI come from the germline V gene. CDR3 in DNA: TGTGCCAGCAGGGGACAGGGGAACTACGAGCAGTACTTC. Translated: CASRGQGNYEQYF.

This rearrangement joins TRBV7-9 to TRBJ2-5; 13 nucleotides match TRBD2. Germline V gene sequence: CDR1 SEHNR, CDR2 FQNEAQ (reference sequence). J was trimmed by 4 bases and V by 5 bases; bases with no gene match: 4. This CDR3 has 15 residues. In DNA form, the CDR3 reads TGTGCCAGCAGCCCGACTAGCGGGGGGTCAGAGACCCAGTACTTC. This sequence encodes CASSPTSGGSETQYF.

This clonotype was seen only a few times. The chain carries TRBV7-6 and TRBJ2-5, with 8 positions matching TRBD2. The length of the CDR3 is 15 residues. The V gene's germline CDR1 is SGHVS and CDR2 FNYEAQ. Trimming at V came to 1 base and at J to 1 base, leaving 2 bases not matched to a gene. The CDR3, as DNA: TGTGCCAGCAGCTTAGAACTAGCGGCCCAAGAGACCCAGTACTTC. Amino acids: CASSLELAAQETQYF.

This clonotype was picked up a small number of times. The chain joins TRBV10-3 to TRBJ2-1; D possibly corresponds to TRBD1 (5 bases). The CDR3 has 12 residues. Germline CDR1 reads ENHRY; CDR2 reads SYGVKD. V shed 4 bases and J shed 9 bases, with 10 bases lying between them. The CDR3 DNA reads TGTGCCATCAGTGTCCAGGGTGGTGAGCAGTTCTTC. It translates to CAISVQGGEQFF.

V and J are TRBV12-3 or TRBV12-4 and TRBJ2-1; 9 nucleotides align to TRBD1. V lost 6 bases, J lost 6 bases, and 9 bases stayed unmatched. This CDR3 has 15 residues. CDR3 nucleotides: TGTGCCAGCAGGTTCAGAACAGGGGGCGTCAATGAGCAGTTCTTC. Amino acid sequence: CASRFRTGGVNEQFF.

This clonotype appeared a few times. The gene calls are TRBV6-2 or TRBV6-3 and TRBJ1-1, with D possibly matching TRBD1 (5 bases). Germline V gives CDR1 MNHEY, CDR2 SVGEGT. With 8 bases removed from V and 8 bases from J, the gap between germline ends came to 12 bases. CDR3 length: 11 residues. The CDR3 loop is CASGGGSEAFF. The CDR3 DNA follows: TGTGCCAGCGGGGGAGGCTCCGAAGCTTTCTTT.

There are a few counts of this clonotype. V usage is TRBV4-3 and J usage is TRBJ2-7, with D tentatively TRBD2 (6 bases). V shed 0 bases and J shed 3 bases, with 12 bases lying between them. Germline V gives CDR1 LGHNA, CDR2 YSLEER. The CDR3 length is 15 residues. In DNA, the CDR3 is TGCGCCAGCAGCCAAGAGTGGGGGGTTAACTACGAGCAGTACGTC. Protein: CASSQEWGVNYEQYV.

The genes are TRBV5-4 and TRBJ1-5, with D unresolved. This CDR3 spans 14 amino acids. The V end lost 1 base, the J end lost 5 bases, and 10 bases lay between the germline ends. CDR1 is SGHNT, CDR2 YYREEE, per germline (reference sequence). Here the CDR3 DNA reads TGTGCCAGCAGCTTGTCTGGGGTCGATCAGCCCCAGCATTTT. It codes for CASSLSGVDQPQHF.

This CDR3 is CASSEAPVGSYEQYF. CDR3 in DNA: TGTGCCAGCAGTGAAGCACCGGTCGGAAGCTACGAGCAGTACTTC. The chain employs TRBV2 and TRBJ2-7; no firm D call. Between the trimmed V and J ends, which lost 0 bases and 3 bases, there was a span of 12 bases. The CDR3 extends over 15 amino acids. Germline assignment: CDR1 SNHLY and CDR2 FYNNEI.